This TCR beta chain is drawn from a study of blood T cell repertoires in COVID-19. Overall study: COVID-19 samples, acute and convalescent, were from the United States, Italy and Spain. PBMCs, B-cell-depleted T cells, or T cells provided the cDNA or gDNA that made up the material.

The CDR3 is made up of 16 amino acids. Deletions cut 2 bases from V and 4 bases from J, with 15 bases between. CDR1 SGHTA and CDR2 FQGNSA come from the germline V gene. In the authors' workflow: How many nucleated cells were present was estimated from reference gene primer amplification. Clones were read by immunoSEQ multiplex PCR, and TCRdb kept only the in-frame ones, dropping some. V, J and clone size were drawn from that table, and D and trimming were deduced from the DNA. Counted here are roughly 200,000 clones, roughly 90% occurring once; the ten biggest clones make up around 7%. Material: peripheral blood. This sequence joins TRBV7-2 and TRBJ1-3; D not certain. The receptor comes from a man between 40 and 49 years old with acute or convalescent COVID-19. CDR3 coding DNA: TGTGCCAGCAGCTTACAGGTGACACAGCTAGGAAACACCATATATTTT. Amino acid sequence: CASSLQVTQLGNTIYF.